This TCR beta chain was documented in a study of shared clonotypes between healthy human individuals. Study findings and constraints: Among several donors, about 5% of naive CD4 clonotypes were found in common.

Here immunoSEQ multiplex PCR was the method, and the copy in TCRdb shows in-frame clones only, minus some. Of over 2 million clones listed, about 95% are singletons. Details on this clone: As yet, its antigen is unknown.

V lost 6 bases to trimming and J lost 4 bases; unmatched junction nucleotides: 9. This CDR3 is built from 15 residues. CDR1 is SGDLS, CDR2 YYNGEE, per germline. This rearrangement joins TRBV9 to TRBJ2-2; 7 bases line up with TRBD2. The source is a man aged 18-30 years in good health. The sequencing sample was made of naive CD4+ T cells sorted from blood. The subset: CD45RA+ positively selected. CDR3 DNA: TGTGCCAGCACCCAGCGGTGGGAGGGCACCGGGGAGCTGTTTTTT. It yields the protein CASTQRWEGTGELFF.